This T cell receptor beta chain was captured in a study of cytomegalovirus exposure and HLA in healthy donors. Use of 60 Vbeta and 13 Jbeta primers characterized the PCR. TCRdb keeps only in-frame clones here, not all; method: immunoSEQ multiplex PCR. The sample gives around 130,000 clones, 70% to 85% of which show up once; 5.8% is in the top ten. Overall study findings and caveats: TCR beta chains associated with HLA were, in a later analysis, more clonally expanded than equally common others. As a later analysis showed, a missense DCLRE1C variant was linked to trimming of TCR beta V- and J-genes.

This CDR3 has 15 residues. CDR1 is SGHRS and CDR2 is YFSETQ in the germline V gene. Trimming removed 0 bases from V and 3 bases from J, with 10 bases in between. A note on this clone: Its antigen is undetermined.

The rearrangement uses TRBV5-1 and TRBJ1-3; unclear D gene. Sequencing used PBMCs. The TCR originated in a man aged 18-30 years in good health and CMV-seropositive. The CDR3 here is CASSLGSSGGNTIYF. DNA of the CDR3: TGCGCCAGCAGCTTGGGATCCTCGGGTGGAAACACCATATATTTT.